This TCR beta chain was recovered during a study of T cell changes during pregnancy in multiple sclerosis. Clones were read by immunoSEQ multiplex PCR, and TCRdb kept only the in-frame ones, dropping some. Among some 28,000 clones listed, more than 80% were seen once. This specimen was CD4+ T cells from peripheral blood mononuclear cells, taken in the first trimester of pregnancy. The sequence was collected from a female donor with multiple sclerosis, enrolled in a pregnancy study.

The CDR3 DNA follows: TGTGCCAGCAGTGCCCGCAGGGTTGGCTACACCTTC. Translating it yields CASSARRVGYTF. J is TRBJ1-2 and V is TRBV2, with D possibly TRBD1 on 5 matching bases. Germline V gene data show CDR1 as SNHLY and CDR2 as FYNNEI. The germline V and J ends were trimmed by 4 bases and 7 bases, with 10 bases remaining between them. The length of the CDR3 is 12 residues.